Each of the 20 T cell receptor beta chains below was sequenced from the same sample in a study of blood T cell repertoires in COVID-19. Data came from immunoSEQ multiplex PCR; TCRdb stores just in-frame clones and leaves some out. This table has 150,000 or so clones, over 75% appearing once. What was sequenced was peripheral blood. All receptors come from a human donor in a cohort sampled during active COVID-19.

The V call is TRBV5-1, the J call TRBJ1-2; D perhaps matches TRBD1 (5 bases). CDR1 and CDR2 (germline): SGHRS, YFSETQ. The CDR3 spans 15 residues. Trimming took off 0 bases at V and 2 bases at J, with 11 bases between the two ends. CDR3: CASSLGARANYGYTF. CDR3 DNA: TGCGCCAGCAGCTTGGGGGCCAGGGCGAACTATGGCTACACCTTC. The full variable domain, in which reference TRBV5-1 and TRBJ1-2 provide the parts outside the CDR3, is KAGVTQTPRYLIKTRGQQVTLSCSPISGHRSVSWYQQTPGQGLQFLFEYFSETQRNKGNFPGRFSGRQFSNSRSEMNVSTLELGDSALYLCASSLGARANYGYTFGSGTRLTVV.

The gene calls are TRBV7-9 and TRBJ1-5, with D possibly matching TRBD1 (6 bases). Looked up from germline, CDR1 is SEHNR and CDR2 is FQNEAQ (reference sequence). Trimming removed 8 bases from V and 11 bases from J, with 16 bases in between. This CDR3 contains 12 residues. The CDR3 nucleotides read TGTGCCAGCGCGGGGGGCGCAGGGGCCCAGCATTTT. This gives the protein CASAGGAGAQHF.

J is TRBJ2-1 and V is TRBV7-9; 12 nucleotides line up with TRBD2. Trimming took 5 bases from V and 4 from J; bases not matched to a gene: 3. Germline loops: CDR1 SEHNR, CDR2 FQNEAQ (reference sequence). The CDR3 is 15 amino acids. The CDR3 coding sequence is TGTGCCAGCAGCAACCTAGCGGGAGGGTACAATGAGCAGTTCTTC. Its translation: CASSNLAGGYNEQFF. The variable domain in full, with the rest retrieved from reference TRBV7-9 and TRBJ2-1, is DTGVSQNPRHKITKRGQNVTFRCDPISEHNRLYWYRQTLGQGPEFLTYFQNEAQLEKSRLLSDRFSAERPKGSFSTLEIQRTEQGDSAMYLCASSNLAGGYNEQFFGPGTRLTVL.

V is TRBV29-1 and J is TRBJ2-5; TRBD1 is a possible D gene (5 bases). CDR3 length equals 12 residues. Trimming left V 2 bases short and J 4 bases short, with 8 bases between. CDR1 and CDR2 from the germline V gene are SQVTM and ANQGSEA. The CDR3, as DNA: TGCAGCGTTGAATTGGGGCGAGAGACCCAGTACTTC. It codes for CSVELGRETQYF.

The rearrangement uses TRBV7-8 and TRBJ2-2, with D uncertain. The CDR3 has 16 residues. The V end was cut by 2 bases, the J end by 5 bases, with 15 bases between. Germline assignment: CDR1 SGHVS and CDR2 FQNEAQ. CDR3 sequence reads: CASSLYDDSRTGELFF. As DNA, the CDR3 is TGTGCCAGCAGCTTATATGACGACTCGAGGACCGGGGAGCTGTTTTTT.

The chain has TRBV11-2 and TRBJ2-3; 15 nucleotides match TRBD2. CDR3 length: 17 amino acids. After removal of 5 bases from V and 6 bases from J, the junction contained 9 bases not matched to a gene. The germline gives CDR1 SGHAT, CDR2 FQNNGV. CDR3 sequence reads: CASSPWTSGGAGDTQYF. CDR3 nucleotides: TGTGCCAGCAGCCCTTGGACTAGCGGGGGGGCCGGTGATACGCAGTATTTT.

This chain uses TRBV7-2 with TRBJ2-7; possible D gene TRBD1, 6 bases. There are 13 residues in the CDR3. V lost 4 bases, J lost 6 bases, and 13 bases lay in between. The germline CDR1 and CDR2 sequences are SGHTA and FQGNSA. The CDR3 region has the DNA TGTGCCAGCAGCTCCACTGGGGGCCGCGAGCAGTACGTC. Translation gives CASSSTGGREQYV.

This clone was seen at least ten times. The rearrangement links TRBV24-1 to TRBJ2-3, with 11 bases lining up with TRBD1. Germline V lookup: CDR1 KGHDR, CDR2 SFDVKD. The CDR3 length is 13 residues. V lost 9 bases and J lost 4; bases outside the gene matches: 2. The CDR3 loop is CATGQGAADTQYF. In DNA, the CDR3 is TGTGCCACCGGACAGGGGGCTGCAGATACGCAGTATTTT.

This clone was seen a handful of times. The CDR3 sequence: CASSGRADNEQFF. DNA for the CDR3: TGTGCCAGCAGCGGGAGGGCCGACAATGAGCAGTTCTTC. V and J are TRBV6-5 and TRBJ2-1; 8 positions agree with TRBD2. V shed 6 bases and J 5 bases; nucleotides not matched to a gene: 3. Germline V CDR1 and CDR2: MNHEY, SVGAGI. The CDR3 runs to 13 residues.

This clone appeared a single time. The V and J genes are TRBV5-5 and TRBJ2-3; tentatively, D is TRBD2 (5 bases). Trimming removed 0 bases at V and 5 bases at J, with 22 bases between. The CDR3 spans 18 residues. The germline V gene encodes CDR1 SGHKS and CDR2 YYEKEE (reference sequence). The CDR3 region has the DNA TGTGCCAGCAGCTTGGCGGGGTGGGTCACCCCGTCGAAAGATACGCAGTATTTT. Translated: CASSLAGWVTPSKDTQYF. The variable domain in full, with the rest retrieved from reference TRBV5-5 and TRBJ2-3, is DAGVTQSPTHLIKTRGQQVTLRCSPISGHKSVSWYQQVLGQGPQFIFQYYEKEERGRGNFPDRFSARQFPNYSSELNVNALLLGDSALYLCASSLAGWVTPSKDTQYFGPGTRLTVL.

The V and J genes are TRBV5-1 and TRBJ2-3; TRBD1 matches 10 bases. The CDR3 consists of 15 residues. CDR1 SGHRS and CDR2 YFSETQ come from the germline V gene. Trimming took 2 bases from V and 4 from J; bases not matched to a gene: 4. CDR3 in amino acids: CASSFGTGEADTQYF. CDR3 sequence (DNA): TGCGCCAGCAGCTTCGGGACAGGGGAAGCAGATACGCAGTATTTT.

The CDR3 region has the DNA TGCAGCGTTGAAGATCCTCCTGGACTAGCGGGAGGGCCCCGCGAGCAGTACGTC. Its translation: CSVEDPPGLAGGPREQYV. This chain connects TRBV29-1 to TRBJ2-7; 15 nucleotides line up with TRBD2. The CDR3 is 18 amino acids. CDR1 and CDR2 (germline): SQVTM, ANQGSEA. With V trimmed by 0 bases and J by 6 bases, 12 bases remained unmatched.

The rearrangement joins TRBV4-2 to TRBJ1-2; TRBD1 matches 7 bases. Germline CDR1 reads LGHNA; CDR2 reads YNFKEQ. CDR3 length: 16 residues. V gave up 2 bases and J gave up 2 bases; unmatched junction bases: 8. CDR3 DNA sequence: TGTGCCAGCAGCCAAACCGGGACAGCAAGCAACTATGGCTACACCTTC. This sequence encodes CASSQTGTASNYGYTF.

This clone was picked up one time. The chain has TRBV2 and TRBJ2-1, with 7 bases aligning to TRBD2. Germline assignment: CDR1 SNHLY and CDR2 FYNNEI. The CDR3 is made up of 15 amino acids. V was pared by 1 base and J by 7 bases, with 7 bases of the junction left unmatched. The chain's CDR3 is CASSEGLGAGNEQFF. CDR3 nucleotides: TGTGCCAGCAGTGAAGGGTTGGGAGCGGGGAATGAGCAGTTCTTC.

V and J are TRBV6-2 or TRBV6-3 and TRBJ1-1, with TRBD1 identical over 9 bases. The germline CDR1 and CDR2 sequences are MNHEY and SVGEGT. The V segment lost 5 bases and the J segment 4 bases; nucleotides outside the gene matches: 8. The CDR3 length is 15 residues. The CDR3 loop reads CASSPSQTGGTEAFF. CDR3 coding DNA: TGTGCCAGCAGTCCCTCTCAGACAGGGGGCACTGAAGCTTTCTTT.

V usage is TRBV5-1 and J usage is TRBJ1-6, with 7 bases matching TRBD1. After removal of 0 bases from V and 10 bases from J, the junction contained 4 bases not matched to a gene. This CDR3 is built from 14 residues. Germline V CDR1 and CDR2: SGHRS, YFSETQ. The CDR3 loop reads CASSLGAGGSPLHF. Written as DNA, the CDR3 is TGCGCCAGCAGCTTGGGGGCAGGGGGATCACCCCTCCACTTT.

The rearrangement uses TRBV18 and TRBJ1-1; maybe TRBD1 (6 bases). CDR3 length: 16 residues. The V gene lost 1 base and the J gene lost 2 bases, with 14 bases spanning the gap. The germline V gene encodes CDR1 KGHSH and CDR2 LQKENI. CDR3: CASSPLGIQGNTEAFF. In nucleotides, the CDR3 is TGTGCCAGCTCACCACTGGGTATACAGGGAAACACTGAAGCTTTCTTT.

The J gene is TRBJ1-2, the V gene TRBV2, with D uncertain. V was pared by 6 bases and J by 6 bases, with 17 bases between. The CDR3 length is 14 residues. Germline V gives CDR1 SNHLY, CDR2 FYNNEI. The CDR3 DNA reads TGTGCCAGCAGCGTCGGGCGGGGTCGTGATGGCTACACCTTC. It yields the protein CASSVGRGRDGYTF.

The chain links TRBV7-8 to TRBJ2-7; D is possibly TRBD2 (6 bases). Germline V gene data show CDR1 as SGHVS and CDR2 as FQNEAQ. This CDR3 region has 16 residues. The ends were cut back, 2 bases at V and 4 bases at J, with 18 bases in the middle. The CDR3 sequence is CASSLRTAGLTYEQYF. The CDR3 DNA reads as TGTGCCAGCAGCTTACGTACGGCGGGGCTCACGTACGAGCAGTACTTC.

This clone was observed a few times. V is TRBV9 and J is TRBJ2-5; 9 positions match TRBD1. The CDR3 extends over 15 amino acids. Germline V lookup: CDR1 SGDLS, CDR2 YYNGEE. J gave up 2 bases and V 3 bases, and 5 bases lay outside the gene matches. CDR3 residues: CASSGGTGTQETQYF. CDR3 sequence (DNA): TGTGCCAGCAGCGGGGGGACAGGGACTCAAGAGACCCAGTACTTC.